Below are 25 T cell receptor beta chains sequenced from a single sample in a study of Tregs in tolerant kidney transplant recipients. Their antigens remain unidentified. Sequencing used immunoSEQ multiplex PCR; TCRdb keeps in-frame clones, though not all of them. The sample yields just under 45,000 clones, around 95% seen once. Material: Tregs from blood cultured with allogeneic cells. These receptors were obtained from a human donor in good health.

Comment on this clone: This CDR3 is also generated by other DNA sequences in the sample. This chain links TRBV11-2 with TRBJ2-2, with D uncertain. Trimming cost V 5 bases and J 1 base, with 20 bases left between them. Germline V gene lookup returns CDR1 SGHAT and CDR2 FQNNGV. This CDR3 has 18 amino acids. This CDR3 reads CASSPLFSGVGNTGELFF. DNA for the CDR3: TGTGCCAGCAGCCCCCTTTTCTCGGGTGTCGGGAACACCGGGGAGCTGTTTTTT.

V and J are TRBV7-9 and TRBJ1-2; D gene unclear. Per the germline V gene, CDR1 is SEHNR and CDR2 is FQNEAQ (reference sequence). Between the trimmed V and J ends, which lost 2 bases and 1 base, there was a span of 20 bases. CDR3 length: 18 residues. The CDR3 nucleotides are TGTGCCAGCAGCTTAAAGAGGGTCTTGCCAGGAGTTAACTATGGCTACACCTTC. The encoded protein is CASSLKRVLPGVNYGYTF.

The chain uses TRBV5-4 and TRBJ2-3, with 8 bases matching TRBD2. The V gene end was trimmed by 1 base and the J gene end by 5 bases; junction bases not matched to a gene: 0. CDR3 length: 13 amino acids. Germline assignment: CDR1 SGHNT and CDR2 YYREEE (reference sequence). The CDR3 loop reads CASSLLAGDTQYF. CDR3 in DNA: TGTGCCAGCAGCTTGCTAGCGGGAGATACGCAGTATTTT.

This chain joins TRBV29-1 and TRBJ1-2, with TRBD1 matching over 10 bases. V was pared by 4 bases and J by 5 bases, with 1 base of the junction left unmatched. Germline lookup yields CDR1 SQVTM and CDR2 ANQGSEA. CDR3 length equals 12 residues. CDR3 protein: CSVGTGGYGYTF. For the CDR3, the DNA is TGCAGCGTTGGGACAGGGGGGTATGGCTACACCTTC. The variable domain in full, with the rest retrieved from reference TRBV29-1 and TRBJ1-2, is SAVISQKPSRDICQRGTSLTIQCQVDSQVTMMFWYRQQPGQSLTLIATANQGSEATYESGFVIDKFPISRPNLTFSTLTVSNMSPEDSSIYLCSVGTGGYGYTFGSGTRLTVV.

The CDR3 DNA reads as TGCGCCAGCAGCTTGCAAGGATGGGCGCGGGGGACAGATACGCAGTATTTT. Amino acid sequence: CASSLQGWARGTDTQYF. The V gene is TRBV5-1, the J gene TRBJ2-3; 7 bases align to TRBD2. The CDR3 contains 17 residues. J was trimmed by 3 bases and V by 1 base; bases with no gene match: 11. The germline gives CDR1 SGHRS, CDR2 YFSETQ. The full variable domain, rest sourced from reference TRBV5-1 and TRBJ2-3, is KAGVTQTPRYLIKTRGQQVTLSCSPISGHRSVSWYQQTPGQGLQFLFEYFSETQRNKGNFPGRFSGRQFSNSRSEMNVSTLELGDSALYLCASSLQGWARGTDTQYFGPGTRLTVL.

The rearrangement uses TRBV29-1 and TRBJ2-3; no firm D call. CDR1 and CDR2 (germline): SQVTM, ANQGSEA. V was trimmed by 4 bases and J by 2 bases, leaving 13 bases between them. CDR3 length equals 14 residues. CDR3 nucleotide sequence: TGCAGCGTTGGGTTCTTGGCGGACACAGATACGCAGTATTTT. This gives the protein CSVGFLADTDTQYF.

The gene calls are TRBV6-5 and TRBJ2-7; 12 nucleotides line up with TRBD1. Trimming took 6 bases from V and 7 from J; bases not matched to a gene: 10. The germline gives CDR1 MNHEY, CDR2 SVGAGI. The CDR3 has 15 amino acids. The CDR3 DNA reads as TGTGCCAGCAGGCGGGACAGGGGGCATTCAAAGGAGCAGTACTTC. As protein: CASRRDRGHSKEQYF.

The genes are TRBV5-4 and TRBJ1-2; 8 positions match TRBD1. The V and J ends lost 1 base and 8 bases, in that order; junction bases with no gene match: 4. Germline V CDR1 and CDR2: SGHNT, YYREEE (reference sequence). This CDR3 is built from 13 residues. The CDR3 region is CASSLQGARGYTF. CDR3 bases: TGTGCCAGCAGCTTGCAGGGGGCGAGGGGCTACACCTTC.

This chain connects TRBV18 to TRBJ2-1; D call uncertain. The germline CDR1 and CDR2 sequences are KGHSH and LQKENI. The V gene lost 3 bases and the J gene lost 12 bases, with 12 bases spanning the gap. The CDR3 runs to 12 residues. CDR3 sequence: CASSPPVNMQFF. CDR3 in DNA: TGTGCCAGCTCACCCCCGGTGAACATGCAGTTCTTC.

The CDR3 nucleotides are TGTGCCAGCAGCATAGGGACAGTAAACATTCAGTACTTC. It codes for CASSIGTVNIQYF. The chain combines TRBV11-2 with TRBJ2-4; 7 bases fit TRBD1. The CDR3 is made up of 13 amino acids. Germline V gene data show CDR1 as SGHAT and CDR2 as FQNNGV. V lost 5 bases to trimming and J lost 6 bases; unmatched junction nucleotides: 4.

The rearrangement joins TRBV19 to TRBJ2-1, with 7 bases matching TRBD1. CDR1 is LNHDA, CDR2 SQIVND, per germline (reference sequence). The V segment lost 6 bases and the J segment 0 bases; nucleotides outside the gene matches: 2. The CDR3 loop spans 14 amino acids. The CDR3 reads CASSYRGSYNEQFF. The CDR3 DNA is TGTGCCAGTAGCTACAGGGGCTCCTACAATGAGCAGTTCTTC.

This clone appeared once. DNA for the CDR3: TGTGCCAGCTCACCGGCCCGGGCCGTCACTGAAGCTTTCTTT. It translates to CASSPARAVTEAFF. This chain connects TRBV18 to TRBJ1-1; D gene uncertain. The CDR3 consists of 14 residues. The germline V and J ends were trimmed by 3 bases and 4 bases, with 12 bases remaining between them. Germline V gives CDR1 KGHSH, CDR2 LQKENI.

This clone appeared a single time. The rearrangement uses TRBV9 and TRBJ1-2; unclear D gene. CDR1 and CDR2 from the germline V gene are SGDLS and YYNGEE. V was shortened by 0 bases and J by 2 bases, with 20 bases between the two germline ends. The CDR3 extends over 18 amino acids. The CDR3 spells CASSVDPGSVTLNYGYTF. DNA for the CDR3: TGTGCCAGCAGCGTAGATCCAGGCTCCGTTACCCTCAACTATGGCTACACCTTC. Combining the CDR3 with reference TRBV9 and TRBJ1-2 gives the whole variable domain DSGVTQTPKHLITATGQRVTLRCSPRSGDLSVYWYQQSLDQGLQFLIQYYNGEERAKGNILERFSAQQFPDLHSELNLSSLELGDSALYFCASSVDPGSVTLNYGYTFGSGTRLTVV.

This rearrangement joins TRBV5-6 to TRBJ1-6; no firm D call. Per the germline V gene, CDR1 is SGHDT and CDR2 is YYEEEE. V was trimmed by 4 bases and J by 9 bases, leaving 14 bases between them. The CDR3 loop spans 14 amino acids. The CDR3 nucleotides read TGTGCCAGCAGCCAAGACCGGATTCCTTCACCCCTCCACTTT. It codes for CASSQDRIPSPLHF.

The V gene is TRBV2, the J gene TRBJ2-2, with D maybe TRBD1 (6 bases). CDR1 SNHLY and CDR2 FYNNEI come from the germline V gene. This CDR3 spans 15 amino acids. Trimming stripped 4 bases from V and 1 base from J, with 10 bases between. The CDR3 coding sequence is TGTGCCAGCAGTGTCGACAGGTGGAACACCGGGGAGCTGTTTTTT. Translating it yields CASSVDRWNTGELFF. The entire variable domain, with the rest obtained from reference TRBV2 and TRBJ2-2, is as follows: EPEVTQTPSHQVTQMGQEVILRCVPISNHLYFYWYRQILGQKVEFLVSFYNNEISEKSEIFDDQFSVERPDGSNFTLKIRSTKLEDSAMYFCASSVDRWNTGELFFGEGSRLTVL.

CDR3 region: CASSVRGTNTEAFF. The CDR3 DNA sequence: TGTGCCAGCAGCGTAAGGGGAACCAACACTGAAGCTTTCTTT. The rearrangement joins TRBV9 to TRBJ1-1; weak D call: TRBD1 (5 bases). The germline gives CDR1 SGDLS, CDR2 YYNGEE. V lost 1 base to trimming and J lost 2 bases, with 9 bases between them. This CDR3 region has 14 residues. The entire variable domain, with the rest obtained from reference TRBV9 and TRBJ1-1, is as follows: DSGVTQTPKHLITATGQRVTLRCSPRSGDLSVYWYQQSLDQGLQFLIQYYNGEERAKGNILERFSAQQFPDLHSELNLSSLELGDSALYFCASSVRGTNTEAFFGQGTRLTVV.

This chain connects TRBV4-1 to TRBJ2-1; D is uncertain. The germline V gene encodes CDR1 MGHRA and CDR2 YSYEKL. This CDR3 is built from 14 residues. Trimming removed 5 bases from V and 4 bases from J, with 12 bases in between. The CDR3 DNA sequence: TGCGCCAGCAGCTCTAGTGGGTCTTACAATGAGCAGTTCTTC. Its translation: CASSSSGSYNEQFF.

This chain joins TRBV19 and TRBJ1-1; TRBD1 agrees at 10 bases. Germline V gene data show CDR1 as LNHDA and CDR2 as SQIVND (reference sequence). Germline trimming cut 7 bases from V and 0 bases from J; bases unmatched to any gene: 5. CDR3 size: 15 residues. The CDR3 coding sequence is TGTGCCAGTATCGGGACAGGGGCCTTGAACACTGAAGCTTTCTTT. Translation gives CASIGTGALNTEAFF.

The chain recombines TRBV7-6 with TRBJ2-7, with TRBD2 matching 12 bases. CDR3 length equals 15 residues. J gave up 2 bases and V 5 bases, and 4 bases lay outside the gene matches. Germline CDR1 SGHVS, CDR2 FNYEAQ. CDR3 sequence (DNA): TGTGCCAGCAGCCAGAGGACTAGCGGGACCTACGAGCAGTACTTC. Translated: CASSQRTSGTYEQYF.

V gene TRBV7-9 combines with J gene TRBJ1-2, with D possibly TRBD1 on 5 matching bases. This CDR3 contains 12 residues. V was clipped by 6 bases and J by 4 bases, with 9 bases between them. The germline V gene has CDR1 SEHNR and CDR2 FQNEAQ (reference sequence). The CDR3: CASSGGGYGYTF. The CDR3 DNA follows: TGTGCCAGCAGTGGGGGAGGCTATGGCTACACCTTC.

The rearrangement uses TRBV5-1 and TRBJ1-4; a possible D gene is TRBD1 (6 bases). V was trimmed by 0 bases and J by 8 bases, leaving 11 bases between them. The CDR3 length is 14 residues. Per germline, CDR1 SGHRS and CDR2 YFSETQ. The chain's CDR3 is CASSLAQGYEKLFF. The CDR3 coding sequence is TGCGCCAGCAGCTTGGCACAGGGATACGAAAAACTGTTTTTT.

This clone was found once. This sequence joins TRBV6-5 and TRBJ2-1, with 8 bases that match TRBD1. This CDR3 has 14 residues. CDR1 and CDR2 (germline): MNHEY, SVGAGI. The junction had 11 bases not matched to a gene; V was cut back by 6 bases and J by 10 bases. The CDR3 region is CASSIRTGRLEQFF. CDR3 bases: TGTGCCAGCAGCATCCGGACAGGGCGGTTGGAGCAGTTCTTC.

A few counts support this clone. The chain has TRBV27 and TRBJ2-2; D is perhaps TRBD1 or TRBD2 (5 bases each). Trimming stripped 0 bases from V and 5 bases from J, with 10 bases between. Germline loops: CDR1 MNHEY, CDR2 SMNVEV (reference sequence). This CDR3 comprises 15 residues. In nucleotides, the CDR3 is TGTGCCAGCAGTTTATCGTTTGGGGGAACCGGGGAGCTGTTTTTT. It yields the protein CASSLSFGGTGELFF.

This rearrangement joins TRBV13 to TRBJ1-3, with D possibly TRBD1 on 6 matching bases. This CDR3 is built from 16 residues. V lost 0 bases to trimming and J lost 2 bases, with 11 bases between them. The germline CDR1 and CDR2 sequences are PRHDT and FYEKMQ (reference sequence). The CDR3 DNA follows: TGTGCCAGCAGCTTAGGGCCCGGGGGCACTGGAAACACCATATATTTT. As protein: CASSLGPGGTGNTIYF.

In the case of this clone: An end of the junction does not agree with germline; a read error may underlie this. The V gene is TRBV7-7, the J gene TRBJ2-3; D might be TRBD1 or TRBD2, each matching 5 bases. CDR3 length: 16 residues. CDR1 is SSHAT and CDR2 is FNYEAQ in the germline V gene (reference sequence). The CDR3 nucleotides read TGTGCTAGCAGCCCTCTGTGGGACGGAAACACAGATACGCAGTATTTT. This gives the protein CASSPLWDGNTDTQYF.